The 23 T cell receptor beta chains below all came from one sample that was sequenced in a study of CD8+CD57+ T cells in acquired aplastic anemia. All patients picked for sequencing had shown, by flow cytometry, an expansion of CD8+CD57+ cells. TCR beta VDJ and CDR3 profiles were obtained from a genomic DNA template. TCRdb reprocessed the reads via MiXCR and lists one record per CDR3 protein. Here the sample spans some 200,000 distinct CDR3 sequences, less than 75% being singletons. Input material: sorted CD4+, CD8+, or CD8+CD57+ T cells (not recorded which) from PBMCs. The origin of the receptors is a human donor with aplastic anemia.

In this sample, this clonotype turned up a few times. V and J are TRBV7-8 and TRBJ1-2, with D perhaps TRBD1 (6 bases). This CDR3 region has 15 residues. Trimming stripped 5 bases from V and 2 bases from J, with 15 bases between. CDR1 and CDR2 (germline): SGHVS, FQNEAQ. The CDR3 sequence: CASSLTGNSNYGYTF. The CDR3 DNA is TGTGCCAGCAGCCTAACAGGGAATTCCAACTATGGCTACACCTTC.

The sample holds a few counts of this clonotype. The rearrangement links TRBV12-3 or TRBV12-4 to TRBJ2-1, with D uncertain. The CDR3 is 11 amino acids. V shed 6 bases and J shed 5 bases, with 5 bases lying between them. DNA for the CDR3: TGTGCCAGCAGAGAAGACAATGAGCAGTTCTTC. It is translated as CASREDNEQFF.

This chain connects TRBV5-6 to TRBJ2-7; D possibly corresponds to TRBD1 (6 bases). The V end was cut by 3 bases, the J end by 0 bases, with 10 bases between. Germline loops: CDR1 SGHDT, CDR2 YYEEEE. The length of the CDR3 is 14 residues. The CDR3 nucleotides read TGTGCCAGCAGCTGGGAGACAGGCTCCTACGAGCAGTACTTC. Translated: CASSWETGSYEQYF.

This chain links TRBV2 with TRBJ2-2; D possibly corresponds to TRBD2 (5 bases). V was cut by 0 bases and J by 4 bases, with 12 bases left in between. Per germline, CDR1 SNHLY and CDR2 FYNNEI. CDR3 length: 16 residues. The CDR3: CASSEAAGKRTGELFF. In nucleotides, the CDR3 is TGTGCCAGCAGTGAAGCGGCGGGCAAGCGCACCGGGGAGCTGTTTTTT. Supplemented by reference TRBV2 and TRBJ2-2, the full variable domain reads EPEVTQTPSHQVTQMGQEVILRCVPISNHLYFYWYRQILGQKVEFLVSFYNNEISEKSEIFDDQFSVERPDGSNFTLKIRSTKLEDSAMYFCASSEAAGKRTGELFFGEGSRLTVL.

The chain links TRBV11-2 to TRBJ2-5; D is unresolved. The CDR3 loop spans 13 amino acids. Germline V gives CDR1 SGHAT, CDR2 FQNNGV. Trimming removed 4 bases from V and 2 bases from J, with 8 bases in between. CDR3 nucleotides: TGTGCCAGCAGCTCACAGAGACAAGAGACCCAGTACTTC. Translated: CASSSQRQETQYF.

A remark on this clonotype: The junction shows a germline mismatch at one end, possibly a read error. The chain recombines TRBV5-8 with TRBJ2-7; tentative D call: TRBD1 (5 bases). The CDR3 is 10 amino acids. Germline CDR1 reads SGHTS; CDR2 reads YDEGEE. CDR3 nucleotide sequence: TGTGCCAGCAGCTTGGGACAGTATAACTTC. Translating it yields CASSLGQYNF.

This clonotype was seen only a few times. The chain uses TRBV2 and TRBJ2-3; D possibly corresponds to TRBD2 (6 bases). The CDR3 totals 15 residues. Germline-derived CDR1 and CDR2 are SNHLY and FYNNEI. Trimming took off 0 bases at V and 6 bases at J, with 13 bases between the two ends. CDR3 nucleotides: TGTGCCAGCAGTGAAGCGCTTGGGGGGAGGGATACGCAGTATTTT. It specifies CASSEALGGRDTQYF. The entire variable domain, with the rest obtained from reference TRBV2 and TRBJ2-3, is as follows: EPEVTQTPSHQVTQMGQEVILRCVPISNHLYFYWYRQILGQKVEFLVSFYNNEISEKSEIFDDQFSVERPDGSNFTLKIRSTKLEDSAMYFCASSEALGGRDTQYFGPGTRLTVL.

The chain has TRBV7-8 and TRBJ2-1; D ambiguous. CDR3 length equals 13 residues. Germline V lookup: CDR1 SGHVS, CDR2 FQNEAQ. Trimming removed 5 bases at V and 7 bases at J, with 12 bases between. The CDR3 region has the DNA TGTGCCAGCAGCGCTAGGAATACGAATGAGCAGTTCTTC. Its translation: CASSARNTNEQFF. The variable domain in full, with the rest retrieved from reference TRBV7-8 and TRBJ2-1, is GAGVSQSPRYKVAKRGQDVALRCDPISGHVSLFWYQQALGQGPEFLTYFQNEAQLDKSGLPSDRFFAERPEGSVSTLKIQRTQQEDSAVYLCASSARNTNEQFFGPGTRLTVL.

The table lists this clonotype with a few counts. This rearrangement joins TRBV9 to TRBJ1-1; weak D call: TRBD1 (6 bases). Trimming took 0 bases from V and 0 from J, leaving 12 bases between them. Looked up from germline, CDR1 is SGDLS and CDR2 is YYNGEE. The CDR3 covers 16 residues. CDR3: CASSVDPGGLNTEAFF. The CDR3 DNA sequence: TGTGCCAGCAGCGTAGACCCGGGGGGGCTGAACACTGAAGCTTTCTTT.

The J gene is TRBJ2-5, the V gene TRBV30, with TRBD1 matching over 9 bases. Losses at the gene ends were 6 bases for V and 5 bases for J; bases not matched to a gene: 10. Germline values: CDR1 GTSNPN, CDR2 SVGIG (reference sequence). The CDR3 length is 14 residues. CDR3 protein: CACLGQGTWETQYF. CDR3 sequence (DNA): TGTGCCTGCTTGGGACAGGGAACATGGGAGACCCAGTACTTC. Full variable domain (outside the CDR3, taken from reference TRBV30 and TRBJ2-5): SQTIHQWPATLVQPVGSPLSLECTVEGTSNPNLYWYRQAAGRGLQLLFYSVGIGQISSEVPQNLSASRPQDRQFILSSKKLLLSDSGFYLCACLGQGTWETQYFGPGTRLLVL.

The rearrangement joins TRBV19 to TRBJ2-2, with D unresolved. In germline, CDR1 is LNHDA, CDR2 SQIVND (reference sequence). With 1 base removed from V and 7 bases from J, the gap between germline ends came to 4 bases. The CDR3 sequence is 12 residues long. CDR3 sequence (DNA): TGTGCCAGTAGTATAGGGTACGGGGAGCTGTTTTTT. This gives the protein CASSIGYGELFF.

This chain uses TRBV12-3 or TRBV12-4 with TRBJ1-5; D not certain. CDR3 length: 15 residues. V dropped 1 base and J dropped 3 bases, with 10 bases sitting between them. This CDR3 reads CASSLDTYTNQPQHF. In DNA form, the CDR3 reads TGTGCCAGCAGTTTAGACACTTACACCAATCAGCCCCAGCATTTT.

The chain employs TRBV19 and TRBJ2-7; the D gene is possibly TRBD1 (6 bases). CDR3 length: 14 residues. Trimming stripped 6 bases from V and 6 bases from J, with 18 bases between. In germline, CDR1 is LNHDA, CDR2 SQIVND (reference sequence). The CDR3 DNA follows: TGTGCCAGTAGGGGCCAGGGGCGGGCGACCGAGCAGTACTTC. It is translated as CASRGQGRATEQYF. The whole variable domain, filled in from reference TRBV19 and TRBJ2-7, reads DGGITQSPKYLFRKEGQNVTLSCEQNLNHDAMYWYRQDPGQGLRLIYYSQIVNDFQKGDIAEGYSVSREKKESFPLTVTSAQKNPTAFYLCASRGQGRATEQYFGPGTRLTVT.

This clonotype was observed once. The J gene is TRBJ2-1, the V gene TRBV7-3; 8 bases are a match to TRBD2. In germline, CDR1 is SGHTA, CDR2 FQGTGA. J lost 9 bases, V lost 4 bases, and 2 bases had no gene match. This CDR3 is 12 amino acids long. Written as DNA, the CDR3 is TGTGCCAGCAGCTCGGGACTAGGTGAGCAGTTCTTC. Its translation: CASSSGLGEQFF. Filled out from reference TRBV7-3 and TRBJ2-1, the complete variable domain reads GAGVSQTPSNKVTEKGKYVELRCDPISGHTALYWYRQSLGQGPEFLIYFQGTGAADDSGLPNDRFFAVRPEGSVSTLKIQRTERGDSAVYLCASSSGLGEQFFGPGTRLTVL.

About this clonotype: The conserved final phenylalanine or tryptophan is absent from the CDR3, which likely points to a read error. Because the CDR3's place on the DNA is in doubt, the DNA is left out and the CDR3 is given as listed by TCRdb. The genes are TRBV14 and TRBJ2-2; the D segment call TRBD1 is taken from the table without a DNA check. 8 amino acids form the CDR3, both terminal residues included. Germline CDR1 SGHDN, CDR2 FVKESK. CDR3 sequence reads: CASSQVRQ.

This rearrangement joins TRBV7-2 to TRBJ2-5; TRBD2 matches at 14 bases. Germline CDR1 is SGHTA and CDR2 is FQGNSA. CDR3 size: 18 residues. V shed 1 base, J shed 5 bases, and the junction held 9 bases outside the gene matches. Here the CDR3 DNA reads TGTGCCAGCAGCTTAGGTCGTCGACTAGCGGGGGGGCCGGAGACCCAGTACTTC. Its translation: CASSLGRRLAGGPETQYF.

V is TRBV10-2 and J is TRBJ2-2; 11 nucleotides line up with TRBD2. The CDR3 contains 17 residues. V gave up 4 bases and J gave up 4 bases; unmatched junction bases: 8. CDR1 WSHSY and CDR2 SAAADI come from the germline V gene. The CDR3 region is CASSGAVAGGGTGELFF. The CDR3 DNA follows: TGCGCCAGCAGTGGAGCGGTAGCGGGAGGGGGCACCGGGGAGCTGTTTTTT.

The chain is built from TRBV7-9 and TRBJ2-3, with TRBD2 matching 8 bases. The CDR3 is made up of 16 amino acids. The germline CDR1 and CDR2 sequences are SEHNR and FQNEAQ (reference sequence). V lost 5 bases to trimming and J lost 1 base; unmatched junction nucleotides: 8. The chain's CDR3 is CASSQGLAIRTDTQYF. In DNA, the CDR3 is TGTGCCAGCAGCCAAGGACTAGCTATTCGCACAGATACGCAGTATTTT.

The chain is built from TRBV19 and TRBJ2-3; perhaps TRBD2 as D (6 bases). The ends were cut back, 7 bases at V and 11 bases at J, with 25 bases in the middle. This CDR3 has 15 residues. CDR1 LNHDA and CDR2 SQIVND come from the germline V gene (reference sequence). The CDR3, as DNA: TGTGCCAGTAATTTGGGGGGAAGGGGCATGAATGAGCAGTATTTT. Amino acids: CASNLGGRGMNEQYF.

A few counts support this clonotype. The chain combines TRBV2 with TRBJ2-3; maybe TRBD2 (5 bases). Germline-derived CDR1 and CDR2 are SNHLY and FYNNEI. CDR3 length: 14 amino acids. The V and J ends lost 8 bases and 5 bases respectively, with 17 bases between them. This CDR3 reads CASPGGRRGDTQYF. The CDR3 bases are TGTGCCAGCCCCGGCGGGCGTCGGGGAGATACGCAGTATTTT.

The chain has TRBV29-1 and TRBJ1-2, with 7 bases fitting TRBD1. The CDR3 extends over 13 amino acids. The V segment lost 6 bases and the J segment 8 bases; nucleotides outside the gene matches: 12. Germline values: CDR1 SQVTM, CDR2 ANQGSEA. The CDR3 DNA follows: TGCAGCGTAACAACTACAGGGGCAGGGGGCTACACCTTC. As protein: CSVTTTGAGGYTF.

The rearrangement joins TRBV2 to TRBJ2-7; 12 bases map to TRBD1. CDR3 length: 17 residues. Germline V lookup: CDR1 SNHLY, CDR2 FYNNEI. J was trimmed by 6 bases and V by 1 base; bases with no gene match: 10. The CDR3 coding sequence is TGTGCCAGCAGTGAAGGGATTTGGGGGACAGGGGGCTTCGAGCAGTACTTC. It yields the protein CASSEGIWGTGGFEQYF.

The chain is built from TRBV7-3 and TRBJ2-3; D gene uncertain. Per the germline V gene, CDR1 is SGHTA and CDR2 is FQGTGA. This CDR3 spans 14 amino acids. Trimming took 1 base from V and 5 from J, leaving 10 bases between them. CDR3 nucleotides: TGTGCCAGCAGCTTAAAGATCGCCGGAGATACGCAGTATTTT. This encodes CASSLKIAGDTQYF.